This entry features one T cell receptor (beta chain) sequence. What it binds is unknown. The sample belongs to a study of T cell repertoires in cytomegalovirus infection. Study context: Based on public TCR beta signatures, there were indications of CMV infection and of a matching HLA type.

Trimming shortened V by 0 bases and J by 6 bases, and 7 bases separated the two germline ends. Per the germline V gene, CDR1 is SGDLS and CDR2 is YYNGEE. The CDR3 spans 13 residues. The study, taken as a whole, reports: Summed frequency of public TCR beta families distinguished CMV carriers with the relevant HLA. Dominating the ex vivo response were TCR beta clonotypes that were CMV-specific and HLA-C-restricted.

TCRdb itself ran the reads through MiXCR, one entry per CDR3 protein. The repertoire includes almost 550,000 distinct CDR3 sequences, about 15% of them detected once, and more than 20% sits in the top ten. The source material was CD8+ T cells from PBMCs. The TCR originated in a human donor in good health (CMV status not recorded). Some clones in this sample may be carry-over from other donors' samples. The gene calls are TRBV9 and TRBJ2-1; D uncertain. CDR3 bases: TGTGCCAGCAGCGTAGAACTTTTCAATGAGCAGTTCTTC. Protein product: CASSVELFNEQFF.